These 4 T cell receptor beta chains came from one sample sequenced in a study of T-cell reconstitution after alpha-beta-depleted transplantation in children. Unique molecular identifiers tagged the TCRbeta library. Each CDR3 protein is one row after TCRdb ran MiXCR on the PCR reads. Of some 600,000 distinct CDR3 sequences listed, around 16% were seen once; the top ten hold approximately 1.1%. The sequenced sample was PBMCs from the stem cell graft donor, obtained from the stem cell graft. The origin of the receptors is a human donor who donated a stem cell graft to a child with acute myeloid leukemia.

Many counts were recorded for this clonotype. CDR3 coding DNA: TGCAGTGCTAGACTTAGCGGGGGGAGGAATGAGCAGTTCTTC. This gives the protein CSARLSGGRNEQFF. The V gene is TRBV20-1, the J gene TRBJ2-1; 10 bases are a match to TRBD2. Germline V gene data show CDR1 as DFQATT and CDR2 as SNEGSKA (reference sequence). This CDR3 comprises 14 residues. The junction had 5 bases not matched to a gene; V was cut back by 2 bases and J by 7 bases.

This clonotype has at least ten counts. The chain has TRBV20-1 and TRBJ2-7; D is unclear. Germline assignment: CDR1 DFQATT and CDR2 SNEGSKA (reference sequence). The CDR3 runs 14 residues. V was trimmed by 3 bases and J by 5 bases, leaving 17 bases between them. CDR3: CSASRPGTADEQYF. CDR3 bases: TGCAGTGCTAGTCGCCCTGGAACGGCGGACGAGCAGTACTTC.

This clonotype showed up many times. The rearrangement links TRBV7-2 to TRBJ2-1, with D possibly being TRBD2 (5 bases). V was clipped by 5 bases and J by 4 bases, with 12 bases between them. Germline assignment: CDR1 SGHTA and CDR2 FQGNSA. CDR3 length: 14 amino acids. The CDR3 region has the DNA TGTGCCAGCAGCCATGGACTCCAATACAATGAGCAGTTCTTC. Translating it yields CASSHGLQYNEQFF.

Only a few counts were recorded for this clonotype. The chain combines TRBV15 with TRBJ2-7, with D possibly being TRBD2 (6 bases). This CDR3 region has 18 residues. Germline lookup yields CDR1 LNHNV and CDR2 YYDKDF (reference sequence). Trimming removed 2 bases from V and 1 base from J, with 21 bases in between. CDR3 protein: CATSRSIPGSGLSYEQYF. In nucleotides, the CDR3 is TGTGCCACCAGCAGATCTATCCCCGGGAGCGGATTGTCCTACGAGCAGTACTTC.